These T cell receptor beta chains were read from a single sample in a study of blood T cell repertoires in COVID-19. Sequencing was performed with immunoSEQ multiplex PCR; in TCRdb, only in-frame clones are kept and a portion is missing. The sample consists of roughly 190,000 clones, 76% of them appearing once. The sequenced sample was peripheral blood. The receptors here all came from a woman aged 50 to 60 with active or convalescent COVID-19. CDR3s include the opening cysteine and the closing phenylalanine or tryptophan. A D gene is named only where the DNA matches it firmly. Clone size is not always given. Where it is, it says once, few, many or a class for expanded clones.

>15|TRBD2|TRBV2|TRBJ2-7|NA
CASSVQASGSYEQYF
TGTGCCAGCAGTGTGCAGGCTAGCGGGAGCTACGAGCAGTACTTC
>14|NA|TRBV4-3|TRBJ2-2|NA
CASSQDPGTGELFF
TGCGCCAGCAGCCAAGATCCGGGGACCGGGGAGCTGTTTTTT
>15|TRBD1|TRBV19|TRBJ2-7|NA
CASSPGTGGIYEQYF
TGTGCCAGTAGCCCGGGGACAGGGGGAATCTACGAGCAGTACTTC
>16|NA|TRBV19|TRBJ2-6|NA
CASSTGQSSGANVLTF
TGTGCCAGTAGTACCGGACAGAGCTCTGGGGCCAACGTCCTGACTTTC
>14|NA|TRBV7-2|TRBJ1-2|NA
CASSLPGRGYGYTF
TGTGCCAGCAGCTTACCGGGTCGGGGCTATGGCTACACCTTC
>16|TRBD1|TRBV14|TRBJ2-7|once
CASSQDQGERPYEQYF
TGTGCCAGCAGCCAAGATCAGGGGGAGAGGCCCTACGAGCAGTACTTC
>14|NA|TRBV21-1|TRBJ1-5|NA
CASSQESSNQPQHF
TGTGCCAGCTCACAGGAGTCTAGCAATCAGCCCCAGCATTTT
>15|TRBD1|TRBV6-5|TRBJ2-1|NA
CASRPVSTGFNEQFF
TGTGCCAGCAGACCCGTTTCGACAGGGTTCAATGAGCAGTTCTTC
>15|NA|TRBV6-5|TRBJ2-5|NA
CASSYGLARQETQYF
TGTGCCAGCAGTTACGGGCTAGCTCGGCAAGAGACCCAGTACTTC
>15|TRBD1|TRBV19|TRBJ2-7|few
CASSPRQGADYEQYF
TGTGCCAGTAGTCCCCGACAGGGGGCCGACTACGAGCAGTACTTC
>13|NA|TRBV7-7|TRBJ2-5|NA
CASSFDRQETQYF
TGTGCTAGCAGCTTCGACAGGCAAGAGACCCAGTACTTC
>14|NA|TRBV30|TRBJ1-5|few
CAWSPRGGNQPQHF
TGTGCCTGGAGTCCCCGGGGTGGCAATCAGCCCCAGCATTTT
>20|TRBD1|TRBV28|TRBJ1-4|NA
CASSLWPQKGGGGTNEKLFF
TGTGCCAGCAGTTTATGGCCCCAGAAAGGGGGCGGTGGAACTAATGAAAAACTGTTTTTT
>14|NA|TRBV5-1|TRBJ1-1|NA
CASSVTGFNTEAFF
TGCGCCAGCAGCGTAACAGGTTTCAACACTGAAGCTTTCTTT
>20|NA|TRBV30|TRBJ1-2|NA
CAWNNPVFEQNRPRRYGYTF
TGTGCCTGGAATAACCCTGTCTTCGAGCAGAATCGCCCCAGGAGGTATGGCTACACCTTC
>17|TRBD2|TRBV30|TRBJ2-2|NA
CAWIGGYSGRHTGELFF
TGTGCCTGGATTGGGGGGTACAGCGGGAGACACACCGGGGAGCTGTTTTTT
>14|NA|TRBV11-2|TRBJ1-6|NA
CASSSGRVGSPLHF
TGTGCCAGCAGCTCAGGGCGCGTAGGTTCACCCCTCCACTTT
>17|TRBD1|TRBV5-5|TRBJ1-4|once
CASSSPWGEQGDEKLFF
TGTGCCAGCAGCTCCCCCTGGGGGGAGCAGGGGGATGAAAAACTGTTTTTT
>15|NA|TRBV3-1/TRBV3-2|TRBJ1-6|few
CASSQELGRESPLHF
TGTGCCAGCAGCCAAGAACTGGGGCGGGAATCACCCCTCCACTTT
>13|NA|TRBV11-2|TRBJ1-1|NA
CAASGGSNREAFF
TGTGCCGCTAGTGGGGGGAGTAATAGGGAAGCTTTCTTT
>15|NA|TRBV11-2|TRBJ2-5|many
CASVTGETSSETQYF
TGTGCCAGCGTAACGGGGGAAACTAGTTCTGAGACCCAGTACTTC
>14|TRBD2|TRBV11-3|TRBJ2-1|NA
CASSPLAGFGEQFF
TGTGCCAGCAGCCCACTAGCGGGATTTGGGGAGCAGTTCTTC
>15|NA|TRBV14|TRBJ1-6|NA
CASSQPGWNNSPLHF
TGTGCCAGCAGCCAACCAGGGTGGAATAATTCACCCCTCCACTTT
>15|TRBD1|TRBV28|TRBJ2-1|NA
CASTRDRRSYNEQFF
TGTGCCAGCACCCGGGACAGAAGATCCTACAATGAGCAGTTCTTC
>15|TRBD2|TRBV4-2|TRBJ2-7|NA
CASSPQRGPTYEQYF
TGTGCCAGCAGCCCCCAGCGGGGCCCGACCTACGAGCAGTACTTC
>15|TRBD1|TRBV18|TRBJ1-1|NA
CASSPGTGSGGEAFF
TGTGCCAGCTCACCCGGGACAGGGTCCGGGGGTGAAGCTTTCTTT
>15|NA|TRBV28|TRBJ2-2|NA
CASSLASANTGELFF
TGTGCCAGCAGTTTGGCTAGTGCGAACACCGGGGAGCTGTTTTTT
>15|NA|TRBV3-1/TRBV3-2|TRBJ1-6|NA
CASSYAGAVDSPLHF
TGTGCCAGCAGTTACGCAGGGGCGGTGGATTCACCCCTCCACTTT